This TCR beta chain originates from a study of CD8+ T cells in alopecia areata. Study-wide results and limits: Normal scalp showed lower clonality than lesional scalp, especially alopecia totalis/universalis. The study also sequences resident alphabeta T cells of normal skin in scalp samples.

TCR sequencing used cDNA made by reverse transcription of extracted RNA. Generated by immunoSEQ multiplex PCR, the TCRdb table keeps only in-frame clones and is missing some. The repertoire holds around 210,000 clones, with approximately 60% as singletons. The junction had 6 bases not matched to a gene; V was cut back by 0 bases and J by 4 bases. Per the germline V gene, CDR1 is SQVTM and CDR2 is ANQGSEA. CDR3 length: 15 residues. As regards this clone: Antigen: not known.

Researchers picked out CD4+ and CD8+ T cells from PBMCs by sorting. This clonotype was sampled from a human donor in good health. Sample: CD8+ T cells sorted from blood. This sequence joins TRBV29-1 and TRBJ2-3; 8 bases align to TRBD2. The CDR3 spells CSVEDKAGVADTQYF. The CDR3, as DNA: TGCAGCGTTGAAGACAAAGCGGGGGTGGCAGATACGCAGTATTTT.